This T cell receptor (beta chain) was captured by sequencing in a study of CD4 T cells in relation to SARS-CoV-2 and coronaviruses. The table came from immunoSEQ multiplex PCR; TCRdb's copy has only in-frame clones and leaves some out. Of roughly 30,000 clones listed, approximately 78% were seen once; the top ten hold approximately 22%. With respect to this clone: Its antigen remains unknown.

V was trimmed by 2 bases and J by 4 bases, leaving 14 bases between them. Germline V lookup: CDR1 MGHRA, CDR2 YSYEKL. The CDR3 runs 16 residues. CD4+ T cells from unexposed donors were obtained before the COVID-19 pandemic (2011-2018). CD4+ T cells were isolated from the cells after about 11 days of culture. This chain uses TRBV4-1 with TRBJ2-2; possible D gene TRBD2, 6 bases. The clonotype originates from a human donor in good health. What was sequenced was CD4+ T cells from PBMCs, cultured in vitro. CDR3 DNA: TGCGCCAGCAGCCAAAGGTTCGGGAGCGGCACCGGGGAGCTGTTTTTT. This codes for CASSQRFGSGTGELFF.